The T cell receptor (beta chain) described here comes from a study of cytotoxic CD8 clonotypes in ibrutinib-treated CLL. Study results and limitations: Lymph node repertoires were not studied, and sampling times were unmatched.

Trimming cost V 8 bases and J 4 bases, with 11 bases left between them. Germline-derived CDR1 and CDR2 are ENHRY and SYGVKD. The length of the CDR3 is 12 residues. Details on this clone: Antigen unknown.

Depth targeted 1 in 200,000 to 1 in 1 million T cells, averaging 10x coverage per clonotype. Produced via immunoSEQ multiplex PCR; TCRdb's table is partial and in-frame only. The data show some 130,000 clones, 75% to 90% seen once. The source is a human donor with chronic lymphocytic leukemia. Sequenced material: PBMCs, taken after 24 months of ibrutinib treatment. This chain connects TRBV10-3 to TRBJ2-5; possibly TRBD1 for D (5 bases). The CDR3 bases are TGTGCCATCGGGCCCCAGGGAGAGACCCAGTACTTC. The encoded protein is CAIGPQGETQYF.